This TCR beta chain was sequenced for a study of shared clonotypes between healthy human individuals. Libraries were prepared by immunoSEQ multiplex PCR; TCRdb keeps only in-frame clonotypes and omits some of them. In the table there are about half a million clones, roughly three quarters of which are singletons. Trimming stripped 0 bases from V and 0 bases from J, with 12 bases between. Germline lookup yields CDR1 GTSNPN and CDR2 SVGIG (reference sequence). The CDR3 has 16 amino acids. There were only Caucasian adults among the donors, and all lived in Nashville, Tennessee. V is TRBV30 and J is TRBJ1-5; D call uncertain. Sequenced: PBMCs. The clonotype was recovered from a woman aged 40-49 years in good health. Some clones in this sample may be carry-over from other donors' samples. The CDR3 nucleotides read TGTGCCTGGAGTGTTCAGGAGGCCTATAGCAATCAGCCCCAGCATTTT. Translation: CAWSVQEAYSNQPQHF.